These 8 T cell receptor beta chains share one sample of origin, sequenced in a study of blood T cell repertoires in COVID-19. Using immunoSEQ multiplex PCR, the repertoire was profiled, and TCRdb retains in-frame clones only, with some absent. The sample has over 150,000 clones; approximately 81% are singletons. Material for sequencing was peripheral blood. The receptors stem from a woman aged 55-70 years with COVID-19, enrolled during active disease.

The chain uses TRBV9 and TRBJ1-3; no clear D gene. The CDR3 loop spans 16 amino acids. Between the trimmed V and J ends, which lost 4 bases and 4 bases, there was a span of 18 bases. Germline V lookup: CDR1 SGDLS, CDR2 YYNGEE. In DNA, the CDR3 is TGTGCCAGCAGCCCACGTTGGCAGGTGATAGGAAACACCATATATTTT. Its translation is CASSPRWQVIGNTIYF.

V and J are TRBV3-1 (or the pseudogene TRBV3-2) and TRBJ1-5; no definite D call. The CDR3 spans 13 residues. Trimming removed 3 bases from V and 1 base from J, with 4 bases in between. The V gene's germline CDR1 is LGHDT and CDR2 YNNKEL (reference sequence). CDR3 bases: TGTGCCAGCAGCCACGGGAGCAATCAGCCCCAGCATTTT. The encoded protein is CASSHGSNQPQHF.

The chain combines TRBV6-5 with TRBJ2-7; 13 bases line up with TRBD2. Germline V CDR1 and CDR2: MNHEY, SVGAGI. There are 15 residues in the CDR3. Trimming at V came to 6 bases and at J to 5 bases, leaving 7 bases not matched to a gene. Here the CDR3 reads CASSLTSGGTNEQYV. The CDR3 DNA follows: TGTGCCAGCAGCCTGACTAGCGGGGGGACCAACGAGCAGTACGTC.

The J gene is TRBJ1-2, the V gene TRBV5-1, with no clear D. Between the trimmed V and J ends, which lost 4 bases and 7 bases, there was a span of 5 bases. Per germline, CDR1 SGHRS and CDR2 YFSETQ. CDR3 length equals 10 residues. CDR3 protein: CASSVFGYTF. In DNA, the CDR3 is TGCGCCAGCAGCGTCTTTGGCTACACCTTC.

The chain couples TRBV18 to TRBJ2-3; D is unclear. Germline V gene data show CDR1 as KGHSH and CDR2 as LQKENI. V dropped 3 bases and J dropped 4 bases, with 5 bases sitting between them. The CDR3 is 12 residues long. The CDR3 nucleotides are TGTGCCAGCTCACCCAGTTCAGATACGCAGTATTTT. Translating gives CASSPSSDTQYF.

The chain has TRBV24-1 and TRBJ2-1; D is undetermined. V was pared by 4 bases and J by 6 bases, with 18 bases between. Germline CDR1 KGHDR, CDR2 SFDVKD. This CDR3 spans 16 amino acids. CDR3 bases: TGTGCCACCAGTGACCACGTGGCAGGTGCTATCAATGAGCAGTTCTTC. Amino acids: CATSDHVAGAINEQFF.

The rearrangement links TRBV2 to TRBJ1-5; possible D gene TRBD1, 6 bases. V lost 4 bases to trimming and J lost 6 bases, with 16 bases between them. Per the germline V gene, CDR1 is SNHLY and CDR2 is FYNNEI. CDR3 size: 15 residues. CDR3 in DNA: TGTGCCAGCAGTGGATCCGGACAGAATGTTCAGCCCCAGCATTTT. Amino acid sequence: CASSGSGQNVQPQHF.

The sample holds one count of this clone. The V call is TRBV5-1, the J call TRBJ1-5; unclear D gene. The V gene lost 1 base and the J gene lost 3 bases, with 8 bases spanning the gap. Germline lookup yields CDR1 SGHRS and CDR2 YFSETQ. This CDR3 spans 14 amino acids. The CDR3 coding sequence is TGCGCCAGCAGCTTGACATCCAACAATCAGCCCCAGCATTTT. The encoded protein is CASSLTSNNQPQHF.